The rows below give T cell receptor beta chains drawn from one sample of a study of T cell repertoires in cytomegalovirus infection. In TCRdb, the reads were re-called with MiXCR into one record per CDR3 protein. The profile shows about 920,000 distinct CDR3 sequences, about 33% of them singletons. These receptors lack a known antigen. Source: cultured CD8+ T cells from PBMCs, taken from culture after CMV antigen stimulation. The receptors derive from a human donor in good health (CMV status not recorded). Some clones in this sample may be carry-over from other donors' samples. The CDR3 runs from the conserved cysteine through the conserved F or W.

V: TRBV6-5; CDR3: CASSYVGSSYNEQFF
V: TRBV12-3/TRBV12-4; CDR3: CASSSQSYQETQYF
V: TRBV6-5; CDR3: CASSYSPSSNVPSREINSPLHF
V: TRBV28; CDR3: CASSLRDRGPQPQHF
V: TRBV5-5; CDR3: CASSPLSSDSYNSPLHF
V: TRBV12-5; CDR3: CASGFGGQANEQFF
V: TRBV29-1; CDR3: CSVEDRGLAGGGSYKQYF
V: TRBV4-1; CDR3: CASSQDLGRYGEAFF
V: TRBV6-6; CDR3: CASSYLAANPTDTQYF
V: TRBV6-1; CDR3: CATRDEAFGNQPQHF
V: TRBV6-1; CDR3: CASTEWPLNEQFF
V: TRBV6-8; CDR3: CASSYSRLGGYTF
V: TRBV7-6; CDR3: CASSWGRNYEQYF
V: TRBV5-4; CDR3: CASSLGPLSSYNSPLHF
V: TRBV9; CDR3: CASSVGWGGNNEQFF
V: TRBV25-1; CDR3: CASIDRTGPTDTQYF
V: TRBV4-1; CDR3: CASSQVLEGRTEAFF
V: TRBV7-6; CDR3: CASSLVPGGRDEQYF
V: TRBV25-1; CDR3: CASRTGGFGYTF
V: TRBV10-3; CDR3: CAISESVTGDYGYTF
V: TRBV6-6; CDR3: CAIALAGSSKNIQYF
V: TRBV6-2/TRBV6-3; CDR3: CASSSTTNTEAFF
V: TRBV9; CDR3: CASSVGAGNTEAFF
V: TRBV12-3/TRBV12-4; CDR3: CASTPGGGNNEQFF
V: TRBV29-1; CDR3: CSVEGEGDYGYTF
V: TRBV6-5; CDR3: CASSYYQGQADTGELFF
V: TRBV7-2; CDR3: CASSLARAVYNEQFF
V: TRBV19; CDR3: CASMSAAGTWTGELFF
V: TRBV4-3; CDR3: CASSQENGSPAWTGELFF
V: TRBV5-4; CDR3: CASSLRTGTFWVYNEQFF
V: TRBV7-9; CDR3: CASSPGGLDQPQHF
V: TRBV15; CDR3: CATSRGRQGHGGYTF
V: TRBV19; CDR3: CASSIKRDRNTEAFF
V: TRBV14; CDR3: CASSQDWGRGYTEAFF
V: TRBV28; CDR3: CASSLIRPGELFF
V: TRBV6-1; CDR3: CASSEEGEVDTQYF
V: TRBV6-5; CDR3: CAAGTSGFNEQFF
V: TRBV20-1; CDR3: CSADSGTSGVGEQFF
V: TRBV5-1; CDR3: CASSYMIGMNTGELFF
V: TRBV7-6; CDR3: CASSLARGQRNQPQHF
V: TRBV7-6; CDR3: CASSSQGASGNTIYF
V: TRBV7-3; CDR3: CASSLMGRSTDTQYF
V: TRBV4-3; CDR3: CASSQDGQPSDNSPLHF
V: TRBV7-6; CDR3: CASSDIMGQGAGTEAFF
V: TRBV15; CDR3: CATSPHLYGGSSYEQYF
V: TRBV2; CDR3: CASRDPGTGGASYNSPLHF
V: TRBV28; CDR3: CASSFRGTTGELFF
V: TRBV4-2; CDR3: CASSQKDRAYGYTF
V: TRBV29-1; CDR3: CSVEGQGDEKPFF
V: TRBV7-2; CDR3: CASSFGLLAGNIQYF
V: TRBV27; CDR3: CASSPRTETNYGYTF
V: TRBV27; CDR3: CASSYRGQGNRSPLHF
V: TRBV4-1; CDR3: CASSQVGDPSYNEQFF
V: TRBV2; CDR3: CASRLEGVNQPQHF